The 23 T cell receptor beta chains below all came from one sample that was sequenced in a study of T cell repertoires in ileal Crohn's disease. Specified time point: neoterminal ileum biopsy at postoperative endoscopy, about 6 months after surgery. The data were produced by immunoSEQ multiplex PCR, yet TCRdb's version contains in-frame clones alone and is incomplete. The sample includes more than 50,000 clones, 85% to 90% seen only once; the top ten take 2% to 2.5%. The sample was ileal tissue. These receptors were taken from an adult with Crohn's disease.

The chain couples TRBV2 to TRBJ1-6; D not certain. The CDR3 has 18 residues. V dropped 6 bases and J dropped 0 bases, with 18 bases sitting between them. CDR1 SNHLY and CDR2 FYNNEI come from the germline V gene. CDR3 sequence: CASSPDTSLSSYNSPLHF. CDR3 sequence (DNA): TGTGCCAGCAGCCCAGACACGTCCTTAAGCTCCTATAATTCACCCCTCCACTTT. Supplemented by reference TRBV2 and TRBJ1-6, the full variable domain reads EPEVTQTPSHQVTQMGQEVILRCVPISNHLYFYWYRQILGQKVEFLVSFYNNEISEKSEIFDDQFSVERPDGSNFTLKIRSTKLEDSAMYFCASSPDTSLSSYNSPLHFGNGTRLTVT.

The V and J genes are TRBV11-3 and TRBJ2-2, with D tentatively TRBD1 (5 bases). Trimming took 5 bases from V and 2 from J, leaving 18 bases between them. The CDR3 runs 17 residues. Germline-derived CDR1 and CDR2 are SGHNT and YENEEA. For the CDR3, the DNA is TGTGCCAGCAGCAAGCAGGGTTCGTGGTATAACACCGGGGAGCTGTTTTTT. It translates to CASSKQGSWYNTGELFF.

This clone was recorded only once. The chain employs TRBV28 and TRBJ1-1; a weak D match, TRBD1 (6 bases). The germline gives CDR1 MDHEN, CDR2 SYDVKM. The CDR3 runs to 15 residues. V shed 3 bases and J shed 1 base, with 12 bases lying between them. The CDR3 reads CASSFLDRSNTEAFF. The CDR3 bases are TGTGCCAGCAGTTTCCTAGACAGGTCGAACACTGAAGCTTTCTTT.

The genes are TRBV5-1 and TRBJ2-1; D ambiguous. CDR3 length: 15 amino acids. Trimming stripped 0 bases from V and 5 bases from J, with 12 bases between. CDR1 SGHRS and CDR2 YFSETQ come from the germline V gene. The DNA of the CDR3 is TGCGCCAGCAGCTTGGGTTTCCGAAGCGACAATGAGCAGTTCTTC. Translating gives CASSLGFRSDNEQFF.

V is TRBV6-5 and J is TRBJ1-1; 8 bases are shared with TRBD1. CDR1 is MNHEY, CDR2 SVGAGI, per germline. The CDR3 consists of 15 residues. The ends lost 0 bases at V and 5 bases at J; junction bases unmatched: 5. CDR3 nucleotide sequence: TGTGCCAGCAGTTACTCGGACAGGGCGAGGACTGAAGCTTTCTTT. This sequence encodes CASSYSDRARTEAFF.

The CDR3 DNA follows: TGTGCCAGCCGGGATAGGTTGCAGAGACAAGATACGCAGTATTTT. The encoded protein is CASRDRLQRQDTQYF. The chain uses TRBV19 and TRBJ2-3, with a weak D call TRBD2 (5 bases). Trimming pared 9 bases from V and 5 bases from J, leaving 21 bases between. The germline CDR1 and CDR2 sequences are LNHDA and SQIVND (reference sequence). This CDR3 comprises 15 residues.

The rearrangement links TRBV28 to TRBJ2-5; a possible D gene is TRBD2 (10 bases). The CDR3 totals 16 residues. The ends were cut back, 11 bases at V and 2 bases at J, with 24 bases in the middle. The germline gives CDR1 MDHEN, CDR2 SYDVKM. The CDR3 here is CAHGTGTSAGQETQYF. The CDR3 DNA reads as TGTGCCCATGGGACAGGGACTAGCGCGGGACAAGAGACCCAGTACTTC.

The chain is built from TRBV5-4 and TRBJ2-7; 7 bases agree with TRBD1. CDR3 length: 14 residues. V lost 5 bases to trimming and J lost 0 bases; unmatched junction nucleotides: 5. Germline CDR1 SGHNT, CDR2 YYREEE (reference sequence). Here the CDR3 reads CASSSQGDSYEQYV. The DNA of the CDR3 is TGTGCCAGCAGTAGCCAGGGGGACTCCTACGAGCAGTACGTC.

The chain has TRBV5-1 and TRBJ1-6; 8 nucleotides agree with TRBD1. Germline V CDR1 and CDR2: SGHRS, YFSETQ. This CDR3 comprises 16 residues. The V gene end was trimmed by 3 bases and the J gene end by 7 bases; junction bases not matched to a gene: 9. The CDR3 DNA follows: TGCGCCAGCAGCTCCTCCTGGGGACAGGTCAATTCACCCCTCCACTTT. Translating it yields CASSSSWGQVNSPLHF.

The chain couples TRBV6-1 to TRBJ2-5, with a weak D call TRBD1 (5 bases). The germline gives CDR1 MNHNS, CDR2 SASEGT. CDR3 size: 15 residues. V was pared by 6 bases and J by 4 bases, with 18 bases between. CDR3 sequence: CASSNQGNKGETQYF. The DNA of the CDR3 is TGTGCCAGCAGCAACCAGGGAAATAAAGGAGAGACCCAGTACTTC.

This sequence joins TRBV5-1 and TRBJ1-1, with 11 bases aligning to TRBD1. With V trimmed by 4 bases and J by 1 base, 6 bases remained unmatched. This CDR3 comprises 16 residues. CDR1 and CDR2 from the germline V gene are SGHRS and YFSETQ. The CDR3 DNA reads TGCGCCAGCAGCCTCGGACAGGGGGCCGGGAACACTGAAGCTTTCTTT. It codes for CASSLGQGAGNTEAFF.

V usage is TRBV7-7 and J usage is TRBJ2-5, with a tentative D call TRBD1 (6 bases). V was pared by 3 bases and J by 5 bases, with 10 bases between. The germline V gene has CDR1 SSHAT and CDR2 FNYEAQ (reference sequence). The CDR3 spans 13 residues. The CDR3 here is CASSLGQGETQYF. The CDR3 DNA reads TGTGCCAGCAGCTTGGGACAAGGGGAGACCCAGTACTTC.

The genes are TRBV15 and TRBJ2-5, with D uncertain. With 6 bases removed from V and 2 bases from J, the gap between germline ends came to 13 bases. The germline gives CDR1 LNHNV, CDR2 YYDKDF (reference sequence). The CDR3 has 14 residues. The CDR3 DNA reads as TGTGCCACCAGAGGATACAGTAAACAAGAGACCCAGTACTTC. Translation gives CATRGYSKQETQYF. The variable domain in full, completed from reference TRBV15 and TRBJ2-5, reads DAMVIQNPRYQVTQFGKPVTLSCSQTLNHNVMYWYQQKSSQAPKLLFHYYDKDFNNEADTPDNFQSRRPNTSFCFLDIRSPGLGDTAMYLCATRGYSKQETQYFGPGTRLLVL.

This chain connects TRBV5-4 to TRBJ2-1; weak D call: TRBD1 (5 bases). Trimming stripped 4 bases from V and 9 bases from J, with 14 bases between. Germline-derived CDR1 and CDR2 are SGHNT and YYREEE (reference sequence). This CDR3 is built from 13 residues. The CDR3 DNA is TGTGCCAGCAGCCAACAGGTTCTTGGTGAGCAGTTCTTC. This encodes CASSQQVLGEQFF.

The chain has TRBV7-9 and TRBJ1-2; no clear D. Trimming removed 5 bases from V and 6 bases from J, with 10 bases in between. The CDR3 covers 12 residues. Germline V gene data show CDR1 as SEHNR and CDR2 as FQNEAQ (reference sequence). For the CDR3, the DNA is TGTGCCAGCAGCACCCGACTACATGGCTACACCTTC. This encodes CASSTRLHGYTF.

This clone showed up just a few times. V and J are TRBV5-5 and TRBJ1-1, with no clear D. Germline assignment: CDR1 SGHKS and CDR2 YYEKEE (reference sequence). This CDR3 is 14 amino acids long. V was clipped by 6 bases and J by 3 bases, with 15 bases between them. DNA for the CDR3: TGTGCCAGCAACCAGGCTTTGGAGGACACTGAAGCTTTCTTT. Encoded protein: CASNQALEDTEAFF.

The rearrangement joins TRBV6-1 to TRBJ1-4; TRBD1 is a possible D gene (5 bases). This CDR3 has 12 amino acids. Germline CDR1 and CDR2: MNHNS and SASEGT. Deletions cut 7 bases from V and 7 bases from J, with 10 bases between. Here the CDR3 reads CASKQGTEKLFF. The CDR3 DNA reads TGTGCCAGCAAGCAGGGTACTGAAAAACTGTTTTTT.

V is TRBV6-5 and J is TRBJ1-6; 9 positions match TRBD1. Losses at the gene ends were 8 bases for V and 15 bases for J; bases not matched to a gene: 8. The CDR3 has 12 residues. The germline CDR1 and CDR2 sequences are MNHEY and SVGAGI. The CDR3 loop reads CASWGTGTVLHF. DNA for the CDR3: TGTGCCAGCTGGGGGACAGGGACGGTCCTCCACTTT.

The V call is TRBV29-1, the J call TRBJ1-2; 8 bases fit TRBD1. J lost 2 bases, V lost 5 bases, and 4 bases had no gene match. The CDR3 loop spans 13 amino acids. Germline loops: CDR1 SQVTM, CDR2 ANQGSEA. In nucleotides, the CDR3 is TGCAGCGTTACAGGGGGTCCGAACTATGGCTACACCTTC. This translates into CSVTGGPNYGYTF. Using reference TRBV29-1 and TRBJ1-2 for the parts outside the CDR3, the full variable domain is SAVISQKPSRDICQRGTSLTIQCQVDSQVTMMFWYRQQPGQSLTLIATANQGSEATYESGFVIDKFPISRPNLTFSTLTVSNMSPEDSSIYLCSVTGGPNYGYTFGSGTRLTVV.

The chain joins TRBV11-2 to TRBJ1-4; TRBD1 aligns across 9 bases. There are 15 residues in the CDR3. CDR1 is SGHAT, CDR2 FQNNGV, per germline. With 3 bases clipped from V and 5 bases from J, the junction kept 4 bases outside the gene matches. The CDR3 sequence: CASSLGGTGNEKLFF. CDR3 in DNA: TGTGCCAGCAGCTTGGGGGGGACAGGGAATGAAAAACTGTTTTTT.

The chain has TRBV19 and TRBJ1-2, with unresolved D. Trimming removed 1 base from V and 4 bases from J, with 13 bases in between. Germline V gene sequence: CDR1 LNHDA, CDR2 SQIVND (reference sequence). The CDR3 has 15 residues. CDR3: CASSIVWARTYGYTF. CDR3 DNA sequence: TGTGCCAGTAGTATAGTCTGGGCCAGAACCTATGGCTACACCTTC.

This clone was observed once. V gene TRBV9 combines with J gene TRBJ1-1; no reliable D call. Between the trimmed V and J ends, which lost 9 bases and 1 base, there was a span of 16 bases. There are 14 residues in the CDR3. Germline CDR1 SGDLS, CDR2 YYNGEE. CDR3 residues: CAIIRRVGNTEAFF. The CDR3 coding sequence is TGTGCCATCATACGGAGGGTAGGGAACACTGAAGCTTTCTTT.

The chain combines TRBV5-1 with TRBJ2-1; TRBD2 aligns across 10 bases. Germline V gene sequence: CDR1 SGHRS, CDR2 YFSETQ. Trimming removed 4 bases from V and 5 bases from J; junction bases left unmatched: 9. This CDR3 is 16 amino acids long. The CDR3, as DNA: TGCGCCAGCAGCAAGTCTAGCGGGAGCGATCACAATGAGCAGTTCTTC. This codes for CASSKSSGSDHNEQFF.